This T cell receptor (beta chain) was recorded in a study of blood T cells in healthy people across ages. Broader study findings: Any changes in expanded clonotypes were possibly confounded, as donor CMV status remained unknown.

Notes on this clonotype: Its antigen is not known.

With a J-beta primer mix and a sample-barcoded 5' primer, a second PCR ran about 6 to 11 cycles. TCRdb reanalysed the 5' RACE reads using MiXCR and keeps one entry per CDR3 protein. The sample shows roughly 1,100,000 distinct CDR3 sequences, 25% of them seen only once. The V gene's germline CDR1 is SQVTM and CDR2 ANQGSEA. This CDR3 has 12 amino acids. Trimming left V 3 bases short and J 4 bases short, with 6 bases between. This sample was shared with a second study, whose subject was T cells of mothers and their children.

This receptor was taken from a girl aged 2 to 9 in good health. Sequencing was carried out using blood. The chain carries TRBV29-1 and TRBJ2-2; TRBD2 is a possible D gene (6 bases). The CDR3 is CSVEGLTGELFF. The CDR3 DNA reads TGCAGCGTTGAGGGACTCACCGGGGAGCTGTTTTTT.